This T cell receptor (beta chain) stems from a study of blood T cells in healthy people across ages. This clonotype was recorded once. This clone may be a read error of a much larger clone one base away. A J-beta primer mix and a sample-barcoded 5' primer were used in a second PCR of about 7 to 11 cycles. Each cDNA molecule was tagged by a template-switch adaptor with 12 random nucleotides. Via MiXCR, TCRdb re-called the 5' RACE reads, giving one row per CDR3 protein. The top ten hold roughly 8% of the sample, which has 1.5 million to 2 million distinct CDR3 sequences, 28% seen once. This CDR3 region has 10 residues. CDR1 is SQVTM, CDR2 ANQGSEA, per germline. Trimming took 7 bases from V and 8 from J, leaving 9 bases between them. Aged about 6 to 100, donors were systemically healthy Caucasians from Russia.

Input material: blood. The receptor was isolated from a woman aged 25 to 39 in good health. The chain is built from TRBV29-1 and TRBJ2-1; D not certain. CDR3 sequence: CSAPGYEQFF. In DNA form, the CDR3 reads TGCAGCGCCCCCGGTTATGAGCAGTTCTTC.